The T cell receptor (beta chain) described here comes from a study of blood T cell repertoires in COVID-19. Turning to the study itself: Sample material is recorded as cDNA or gDNA derived from T cells, B-cell-depleted T cells, or PBMCs.

Assay used: immunoSEQ multiplex PCR; TCRdb lists only in-frame clones, some missing. The table shows tens of thousands of clones, with around 88% occurring only once. V shed 7 bases, J shed 6 bases, and the junction held 5 bases outside the gene matches. The CDR3 is made up of 11 amino acids. Germline V gives CDR1 SQVTM, CDR2 ANQGSEA. Sequenced material: peripheral blood. This chain links TRBV29-1 with TRBJ1-2; the match to TRBD1 covers 7 bases. This receptor was taken from a man in his forties or fifties with COVID-19, enrolled during active disease. CDR3 sequence reads: CSGYRGDGYTF. The DNA for the CDR3 is TGCAGCGGGTACAGGGGTGATGGCTACACCTTC.